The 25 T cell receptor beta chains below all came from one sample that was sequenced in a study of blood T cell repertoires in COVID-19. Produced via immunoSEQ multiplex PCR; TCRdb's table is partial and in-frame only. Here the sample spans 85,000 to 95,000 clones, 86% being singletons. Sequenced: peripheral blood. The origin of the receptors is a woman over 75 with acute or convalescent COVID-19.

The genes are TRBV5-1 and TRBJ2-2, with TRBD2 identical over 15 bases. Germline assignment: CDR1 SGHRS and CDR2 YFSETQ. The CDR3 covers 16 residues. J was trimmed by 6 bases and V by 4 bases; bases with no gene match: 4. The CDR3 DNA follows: TGCGCCAGCAGCACGGGACTAGCGGGGGGATCCGGGGAGCTGTTTTTT. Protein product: CASSTGLAGGSGELFF.

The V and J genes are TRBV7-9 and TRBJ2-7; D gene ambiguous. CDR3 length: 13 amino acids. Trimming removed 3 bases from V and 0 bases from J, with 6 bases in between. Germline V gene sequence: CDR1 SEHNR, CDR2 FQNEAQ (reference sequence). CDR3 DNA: TGTGCCAGCAGCTTGCGAGACTCCTACGAGCAGTACTTC. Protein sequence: CASSLRDSYEQYF.

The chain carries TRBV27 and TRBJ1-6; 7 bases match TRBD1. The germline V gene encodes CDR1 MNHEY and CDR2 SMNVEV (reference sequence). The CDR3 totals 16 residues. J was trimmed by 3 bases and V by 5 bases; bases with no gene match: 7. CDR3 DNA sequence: TGTGCCAGCAGTCTAACAGGGGCCGGCTATAATTCACCCCTCCACTTT. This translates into CASSLTGAGYNSPLHF.

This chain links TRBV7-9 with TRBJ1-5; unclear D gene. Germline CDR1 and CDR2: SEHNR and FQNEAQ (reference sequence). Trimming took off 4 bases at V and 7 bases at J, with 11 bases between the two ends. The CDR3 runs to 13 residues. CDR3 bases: TGTGCCAGCAGCTCGGCGCTAGGACAGCCCCAGCATTTT. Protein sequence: CASSSALGQPQHF. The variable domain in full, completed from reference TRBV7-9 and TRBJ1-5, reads DTGVSQNPRHKITKRGQNVTFRCDPISEHNRLYWYRQTLGQGPEFLTYFQNEAQLEKSRLLSDRFSAERPKGSFSTLEIQRTEQGDSAMYLCASSSALGQPQHFGDGTRLSIL.

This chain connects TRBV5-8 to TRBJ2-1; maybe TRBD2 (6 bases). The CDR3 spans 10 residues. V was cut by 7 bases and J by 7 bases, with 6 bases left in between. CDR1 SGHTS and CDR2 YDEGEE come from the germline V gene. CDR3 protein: CASAGNEQFF. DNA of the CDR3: TGTGCCAGCGCGGGGAATGAGCAGTTCTTC.

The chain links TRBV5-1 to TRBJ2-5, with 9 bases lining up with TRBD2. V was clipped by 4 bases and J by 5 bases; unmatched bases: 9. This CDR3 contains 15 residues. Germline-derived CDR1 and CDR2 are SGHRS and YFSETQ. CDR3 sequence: CASSPPAGGLETQYF. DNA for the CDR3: TGCGCCAGCAGCCCCCCAGCGGGGGGTTTGGAGACCCAGTACTTC. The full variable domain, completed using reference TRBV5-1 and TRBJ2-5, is KAGVTQTPRYLIKTRGQQVTLSCSPISGHRSVSWYQQTPGQGLQFLFEYFSETQRNKGNFPGRFSGRQFSNSRSEMNVSTLELGDSALYLCASSPPAGGLETQYFGPGTRLLVL.

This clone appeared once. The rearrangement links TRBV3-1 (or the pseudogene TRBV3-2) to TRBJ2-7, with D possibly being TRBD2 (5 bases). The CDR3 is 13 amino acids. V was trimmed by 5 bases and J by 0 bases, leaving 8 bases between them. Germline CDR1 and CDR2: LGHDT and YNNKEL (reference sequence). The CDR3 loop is CASSWTDSYEQYF. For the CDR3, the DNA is TGTGCCAGCAGCTGGACTGACTCCTACGAGCAGTACTTC.

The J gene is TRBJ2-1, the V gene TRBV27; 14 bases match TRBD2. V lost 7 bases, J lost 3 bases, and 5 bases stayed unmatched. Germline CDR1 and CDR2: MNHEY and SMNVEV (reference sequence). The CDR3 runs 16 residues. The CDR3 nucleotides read TGTGCCAGCATACCGACTAGCGGGGGGGTCTACAATGAGCAGTTCTTC. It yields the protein CASIPTSGGVYNEQFF.

CDR3 residues: CASSFGGQGNEKLFF. For the CDR3, the DNA is TGTGCCAGCAGCTTCGGAGGACAGGGTAATGAAAAACTGTTTTTT. V and J are TRBV7-9 and TRBJ1-4; 8 bases fit TRBD1. With 3 bases clipped from V and 4 bases from J, the junction kept 4 bases outside the gene matches. This CDR3 contains 15 residues. CDR1 SEHNR and CDR2 FQNEAQ come from the germline V gene (reference sequence). Full variable domain (remainder filled in from reference TRBV7-9 and TRBJ1-4): DTGVSQNPRHKITKRGQNVTFRCDPISEHNRLYWYRQTLGQGPEFLTYFQNEAQLEKSRLLSDRFSAERPKGSFSTLEIQRTEQGDSAMYLCASSFGGQGNEKLFFGSGTQLSVL.

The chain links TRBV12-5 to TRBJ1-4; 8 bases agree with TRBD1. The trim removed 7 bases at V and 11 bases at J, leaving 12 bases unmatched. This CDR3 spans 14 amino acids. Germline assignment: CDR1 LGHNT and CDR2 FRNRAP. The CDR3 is CASARTGIDGKLFF. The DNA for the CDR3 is TGTGCTAGTGCCAGGACAGGGATAGATGGGAAACTGTTTTTT.

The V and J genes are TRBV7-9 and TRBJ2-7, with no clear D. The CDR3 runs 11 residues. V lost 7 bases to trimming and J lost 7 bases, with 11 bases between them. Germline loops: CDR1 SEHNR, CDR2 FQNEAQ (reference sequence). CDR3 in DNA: TGTGCCAGCACCCCGTTGAGGGAGCAGTACTTC. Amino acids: CASTPLREQYF. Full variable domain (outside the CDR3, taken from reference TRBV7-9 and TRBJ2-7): DTGVSQNPRHKITKRGQNVTFRCDPISEHNRLYWYRQTLGQGPEFLTYFQNEAQLEKSRLLSDRFSAERPKGSFSTLEIQRTEQGDSAMYLCASTPLREQYFGPGTRLTVT.

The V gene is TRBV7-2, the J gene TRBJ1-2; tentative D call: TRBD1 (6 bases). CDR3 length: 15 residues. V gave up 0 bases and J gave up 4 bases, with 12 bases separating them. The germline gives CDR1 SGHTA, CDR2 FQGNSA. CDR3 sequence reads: CASSLAPGAIYGYTF. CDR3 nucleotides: TGTGCCAGCAGCTTAGCGCCAGGGGCGATCTATGGCTACACCTTC.

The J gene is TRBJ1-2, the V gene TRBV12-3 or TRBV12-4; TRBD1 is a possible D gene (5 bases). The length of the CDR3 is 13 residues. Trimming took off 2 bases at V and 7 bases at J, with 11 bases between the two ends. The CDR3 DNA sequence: TGTGCCAGCAGTTTACAGGGTACGGTTGGCTACACCTTC. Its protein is CASSLQGTVGYTF.

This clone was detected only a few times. The CDR3 DNA is TGTGCCAGCAGTTTTGGGCAGTCCTATGGCTACACCTTC. As protein: CASSFGQSYGYTF. The V gene is TRBV28, the J gene TRBJ1-2; D gene uncertain. Trimming removed 3 bases at V and 4 bases at J, with 9 bases between. This CDR3 has 13 residues. Germline assignment: CDR1 MDHEN and CDR2 SYDVKM.

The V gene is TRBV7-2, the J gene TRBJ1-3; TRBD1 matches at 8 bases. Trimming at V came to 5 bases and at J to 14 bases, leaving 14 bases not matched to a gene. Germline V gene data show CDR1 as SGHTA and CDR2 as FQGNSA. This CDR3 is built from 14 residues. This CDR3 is CASSLRTGSPLVYF. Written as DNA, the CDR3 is TGTGCCAGCAGCCTCAGGACAGGGAGTCCTCTGGTATATTTT.

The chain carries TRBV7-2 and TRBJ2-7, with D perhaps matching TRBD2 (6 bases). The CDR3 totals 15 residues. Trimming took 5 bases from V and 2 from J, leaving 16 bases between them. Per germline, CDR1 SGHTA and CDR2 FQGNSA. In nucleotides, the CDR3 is TGTGCCAGCAGCCAAGGACTGGCGGGGACCTACGAGCAGTACTTC. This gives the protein CASSQGLAGTYEQYF. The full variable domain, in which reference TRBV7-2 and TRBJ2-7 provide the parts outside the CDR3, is GAGVSQSPSNKVTEKGKDVELRCDPISGHTALYWYRQSLGQGLEFLIYFQGNSAPDKSGLPSDRFSAERTGGSVSTLTIQRTQQEDSAVYLCASSQGLAGTYEQYFGPGTRLTVT.

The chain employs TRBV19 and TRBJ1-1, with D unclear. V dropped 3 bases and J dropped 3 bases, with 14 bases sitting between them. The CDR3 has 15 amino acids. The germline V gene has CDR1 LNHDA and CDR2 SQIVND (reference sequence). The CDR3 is CASSMAELSDTEAFF. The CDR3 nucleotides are TGTGCCAGTAGTATGGCGGAACTTTCGGACACTGAAGCTTTCTTT.

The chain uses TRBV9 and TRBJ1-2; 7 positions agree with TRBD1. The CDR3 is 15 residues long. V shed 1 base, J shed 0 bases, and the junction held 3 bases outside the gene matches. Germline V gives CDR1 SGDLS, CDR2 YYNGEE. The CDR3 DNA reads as TGTGCCAGCAGCGTACTCGGGACAGCTAACTATGGCTACACCTTC. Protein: CASSVLGTANYGYTF.

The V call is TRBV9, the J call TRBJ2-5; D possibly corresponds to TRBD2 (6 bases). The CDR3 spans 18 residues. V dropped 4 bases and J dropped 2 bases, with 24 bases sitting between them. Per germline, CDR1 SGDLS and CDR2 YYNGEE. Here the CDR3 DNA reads TGTGCCAGCAGCCCTAATAGAGAGGTGGGAGGATCACAAGAGACCCAGTACTTC. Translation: CASSPNREVGGSQETQYF.

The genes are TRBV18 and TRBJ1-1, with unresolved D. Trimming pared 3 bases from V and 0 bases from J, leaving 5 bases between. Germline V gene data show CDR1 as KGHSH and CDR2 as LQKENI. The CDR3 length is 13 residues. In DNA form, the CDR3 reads TGTGCCAGCTCACCCAATCTGAACACTGAAGCTTTCTTT. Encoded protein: CASSPNLNTEAFF.

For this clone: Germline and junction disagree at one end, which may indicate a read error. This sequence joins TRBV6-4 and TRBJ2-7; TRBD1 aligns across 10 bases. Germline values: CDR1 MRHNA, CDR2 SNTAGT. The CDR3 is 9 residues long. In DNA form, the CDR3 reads TGTGCCACCAAGGGACAGGGGAACTTC. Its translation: CATKGQGNF.

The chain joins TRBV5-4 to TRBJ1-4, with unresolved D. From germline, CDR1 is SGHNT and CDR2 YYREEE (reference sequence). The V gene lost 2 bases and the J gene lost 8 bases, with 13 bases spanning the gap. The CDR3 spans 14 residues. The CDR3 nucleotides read TGTGCCAGCAGCTTTGGGAGGGTTGGAGAAAAACTGTTTTTT. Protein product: CASSFGRVGEKLFF.

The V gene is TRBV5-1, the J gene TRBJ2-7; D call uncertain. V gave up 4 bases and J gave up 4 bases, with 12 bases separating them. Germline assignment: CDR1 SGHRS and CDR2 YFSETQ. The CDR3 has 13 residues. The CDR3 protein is CASSLRLDYEQYF. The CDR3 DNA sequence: TGCGCCAGCAGCCTCCGACTTGATTACGAGCAGTACTTC.

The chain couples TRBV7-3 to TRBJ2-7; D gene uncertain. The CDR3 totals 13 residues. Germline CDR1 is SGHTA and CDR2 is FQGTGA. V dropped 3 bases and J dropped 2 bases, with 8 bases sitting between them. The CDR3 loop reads CASSFGQTYEQYF. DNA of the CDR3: TGTGCCAGCAGCTTTGGGCAGACCTACGAGCAGTACTTC.

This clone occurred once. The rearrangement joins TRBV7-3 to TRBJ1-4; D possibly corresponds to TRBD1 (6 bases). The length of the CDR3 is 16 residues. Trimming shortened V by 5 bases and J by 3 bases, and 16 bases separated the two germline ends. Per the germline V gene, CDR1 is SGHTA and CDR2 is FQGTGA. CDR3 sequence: CASSPGQLKANEKLFF. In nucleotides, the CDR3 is TGTGCCAGCAGCCCTGGACAGCTCAAGGCTAATGAAAAACTGTTTTTT.